Detailed here is one T cell receptor beta chain. This entry comes from a study of shared clonotypes between healthy human individuals. The protocol was immunoSEQ multiplex PCR, while the TCRdb copy is restricted to in-frame clones and leaves out a portion. The table includes a few million clones, around 94% detected once. The germline V gene encodes CDR1 MNHEY and CDR2 SMNVEV (reference sequence). The germline V and J ends were trimmed by 4 bases and 14 bases, with 16 bases remaining between them. This CDR3 has 12 residues. The chain links TRBV27 to TRBJ2-3; D is undetermined. The TCR comes from a man younger than 30 in good health. The sample taken for sequencing was naive CD4+ T cells sorted from blood. Subset meaning: CD45RA+ positively selected. This CDR3 is CASSSLTPARYF. CDR3 DNA: TGTGCCAGCAGTTCGTTGACCCCTGCCCGGTATTTT.